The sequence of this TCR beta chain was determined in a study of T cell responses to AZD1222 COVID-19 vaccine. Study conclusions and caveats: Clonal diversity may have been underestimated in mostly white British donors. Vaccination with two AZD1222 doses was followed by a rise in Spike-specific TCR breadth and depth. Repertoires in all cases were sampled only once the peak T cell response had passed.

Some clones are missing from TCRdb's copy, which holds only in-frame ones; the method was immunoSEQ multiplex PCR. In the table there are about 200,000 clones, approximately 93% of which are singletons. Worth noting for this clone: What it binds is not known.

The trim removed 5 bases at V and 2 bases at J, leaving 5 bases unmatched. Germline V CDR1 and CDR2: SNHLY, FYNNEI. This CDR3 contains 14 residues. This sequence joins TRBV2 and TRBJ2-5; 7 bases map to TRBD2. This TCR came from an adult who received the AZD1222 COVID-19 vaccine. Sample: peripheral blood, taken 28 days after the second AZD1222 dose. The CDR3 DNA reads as TGTGCCAGCAGTCGACTAGCCCGACAAGAGACCCAGTACTTC. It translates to CASSRLARQETQYF.